This passage covers 32 T cell receptor beta chains from one sample sequenced in a study of tumor-infiltrating lymphocytes in primary liver carcinoma. Synthesis of TCR beta cDNA was carried out from 450 to 500 ng total RNA with a constant-region primer. What produced the TCR beta libraries was three nested multiplex PCR rounds using slightly modified ARM-PCR. For around 9 cycles apiece, the opening two PCR rounds ran with TRBV1-TRBV30 forward primers and a C-beta reverse primer. TCRdb reprocessed the multiplex PCR reads with MiXCR, giving one entry per CDR3 protein. The sample has around 100,000 distinct CDR3 sequences; 69% are singletons. Unsorted bulk tissue of about 18-32 mg yielded co-extracted RNA and DNA. Input material: liver tumor tissue from sampling region 5. Subset described: tumor region T5, tumor centre. The receptors were sampled from a woman aged 55 to 70 with primary liver carcinoma and hepatitis B virus infection.

The chain joins TRBV12-3 or TRBV12-4 to TRBJ2-7; tentatively, D is TRBD1 (5 bases). This CDR3 spans 14 amino acids. CDR3 in amino acids: CVNRSRLDSYEQYF. The CDR3, as DNA: TGTGTCAACAGGTCCAGACTGGATTCCTACGAGCAGTACTTC.

Points on this clonotype: Likely a read error: the CDR3 ends without its conserved phenylalanine or tryptophan. CDR3 amino acids: CARSLLVGDYNEQFS. The CDR3 nucleotides read TGTGCCAGGAGCTTACTAGTGGGGGATTACAATGAGCAGTTCTCC. J is TRBJ2-1 and V is TRBV11-3, with D possibly called TRBD1 or TRBD2 (5 bases each). This CDR3 has 15 amino acids. CDR1 and CDR2 (germline): SGHNT, YENEEA.

By share, this clonotype ranks as medium-sized. The chain recombines TRBV11-2 with TRBJ2-1; possible D gene TRBD1, 6 bases. The V end lost 1 base, the J end lost 0 bases, and 16 bases lay between the germline ends. This CDR3 is 18 amino acids long. Germline V gene lookup returns CDR1 SGHAT and CDR2 FQNNGV. CDR3 bases: TGTGCCAGCAGCTTAGGGGGGCCAGGACGGAGCTCCTACAATGAGCAGTTCTTC. It specifies CASSLGGPGRSSYNEQFF.

The chain recombines TRBV12-3 or TRBV12-4 with TRBJ2-6; D gene ambiguous. This CDR3 has 15 residues. V was cut by 5 bases and J by 5 bases, with 13 bases left in between. The CDR3 sequence: CASSPRVARANVLTF. The CDR3 coding sequence is TGTGCCAGCAGTCCCAGAGTAGCTAGGGCCAACGTCCTGACTTTC.

A word on this clonotype: This may stem from a read error, because a much larger clone lies one nucleotide away. This chain joins TRBV6-1 and TRBJ2-1; TRBD1 matches at 11 bases. The germline V gene has CDR1 MNHNS and CDR2 SASEGT. The CDR3 consists of 14 residues. Trimming removed 10 bases from V and 6 bases from J; junction bases left unmatched: 8. CDR3 protein: CAIGGQGECNEQFF. The CDR3 DNA follows: TGTGCCATCGGGGGACAGGGGGAGTGCAATGAGCAGTTCTTC.

This clonotype was counted once. The chain carries TRBV7-8 and TRBJ1-2; D perhaps matches TRBD1 (5 bases). Germline values: CDR1 SGHVS, CDR2 FQNEAQ. V lost 11 bases and J 1 base, leaving 20 bases between the germline ends. This CDR3 is built from 15 residues. CDR3 region: CACSLDRDRNYGYTF. The CDR3 bases are TGTGCCTGTAGCTTAGATCGGGACCGTAACTATGGCTACACCTTC.

A remark on this clonotype: One junction end disagrees with the germline gene, perhaps due to a read error. This rearrangement joins TRBV6-2 or TRBV6-3 to TRBJ2-3, with D unclear. In germline, CDR1 is MNHEY, CDR2 SVGEGT. The CDR3 is 13 residues long. CDR3 in amino acids: CASSNADVVTQYF. The CDR3 DNA reads TGCGCCAGCAGTAACGCTGACGTGGTTACGCAGTATTTT.

This clonotype was seen many times. The rearrangement links TRBV5-5 to TRBJ2-7; 7 bases line up with TRBD1. V gave up 0 bases and J gave up 3 bases; unmatched junction bases: 6. The CDR3 extends over 15 amino acids. Germline loops: CDR1 SGHKS, CDR2 YYEKEE (reference sequence). The CDR3 region is CASSLDDRAFYEQYF. The CDR3 DNA reads TGTGCCAGCAGCTTGGATGACAGGGCGTTCTACGAGCAGTACTTC.

Regarding this clonotype: A read error may account for a junction end that differs from germline. The chain is built from TRBV11-2 and TRBJ2-2; perhaps TRBD1 as D (6 bases). CDR3 length: 13 amino acids. Germline CDR1 is SGHAT and CDR2 is FQNNGV. The CDR3 spells CTSSFRGTGELFF. Written as DNA, the CDR3 is TGTACCAGCAGCTTTAGGGGGACCGGGGAGCTGTTTTTT.

As regards this clonotype: The junction differs from germline at one of its ends, possibly a read error. The chain links TRBV5-1 to TRBJ2-1; 9 bases are a match to TRBD1. The CDR3 length is 17 residues. Germline-derived CDR1 and CDR2 are SGHRS and YFSETQ. The CDR3, as DNA: TGCGCCAGCAGCTTGGACAGGGGGCCCGGCGTGTACGATGAGCAGTTTTTC. This sequence encodes CASSLDRGPGVYDEQFF.

Worth noting for this clonotype: Germline and junction disagree at one end, which may indicate a read error. This chain connects TRBV5-4 to TRBJ2-3, with a weak D call TRBD1 (6 bases). The CDR3 length is 15 residues. Germline CDR1 SGHNT, CDR2 YYREEE (reference sequence). As DNA, the CDR3 is TGTGCCAGCAGCCAAGGACAGATTAGCACAGATACGCAGTATTTC. It specifies CASSQGQISTDTQYF.

Remarks on this clonotype: An end of the junction does not agree with germline; a read error may underlie this. The chain links TRBV11-2 to TRBJ1-1; possibly TRBD1 for D (6 bases). Looked up from germline, CDR1 is SGHAT and CDR2 is FQNNGV. This CDR3 has 15 residues. Written as DNA, the CDR3 is TGTGTCAGCAGCTCAGGACAGCTACTGAACACTGAAGTTATCTTT. It translates to CVSSSGQLLNTEVIF.

Remarks on this clonotype: A clone one base away is much larger, so this may be a read error. This chain connects TRBV12-3 or TRBV12-4 to TRBJ2-5, with 8 positions matching TRBD2. This CDR3 comprises 17 residues. Here the CDR3 DNA reads TGTGTCAGCAGTACTCTATCCCGCGGGAGGTTCCAAGAGACCCAGTACTTC. This translates into CVSSTLSRGRFQETQYF.

At least ten counts were recorded for this clonotype. This chain joins TRBV7-9 and TRBJ2-1; TRBD1 agrees at 8 bases. V was clipped by 1 base and J by 7 bases; unmatched bases: 3. Germline CDR1 and CDR2: SEHNR and FQNEAQ (reference sequence). This CDR3 has 14 amino acids. The CDR3 spells CASSLGQGKNEQFF. In DNA form, the CDR3 reads TGTGCCAGCAGCTTAGGACAGGGGAAAAATGAGCAGTTCTTC.

Turning to this clonotype: Its ends do not fully match the called genes, so a read error is possible. The chain joins TRBV10-2 to TRBJ2-7; possible D gene TRBD2, 6 bases. The length of the CDR3 is 16 residues. Germline CDR1 reads WSHSY; CDR2 reads SAAADI. The CDR3 here is CASSDRASAGGREQHF. The CDR3 region has the DNA TGCGCCAGCAGTGACCGCGCTTCAGCTGGAGGGCGTGAGCAGCACTTC.

The V call is TRBV20-1, the J call TRBJ2-3; 8 positions agree with TRBD2. Germline CDR1 and CDR2: DFQATT and SNEGSKA (reference sequence). The CDR3 runs 14 residues. J gave up 4 bases and V 5 bases, and 8 bases lay outside the gene matches. Written as DNA, the CDR3 is TGCAGTGCTGGGGATAGCGGGATGGCAGATACGCAGTATTTT. Its protein is CSAGDSGMADTQYF.

This clonotype was picked up many times. The chain joins TRBV29-1 to TRBJ2-5; D not certain. The V gene's germline CDR1 is SQVTM and CDR2 ANQGSEA. Between the trimmed V and J ends, which lost 5 bases and 5 bases, there was a span of 9 bases. This CDR3 spans 11 amino acids. The CDR3 loop is CSVYGLETQYF. In DNA, the CDR3 is TGCAGCGTTTACGGGCTTGAGACCCAGTACTTC.

Concerning this clonotype itself: The junction differs from germline at one of its ends, possibly a read error. CDR3 amino acids: CASSQDRRGTGANVPTF. In DNA form, the CDR3 reads TGCGCCAGTAGCCAAGATCGCAGAGGGACTGGGGCCAACGTCCCGACTTTC. The chain joins TRBV4-1 to TRBJ2-6; weak D call: TRBD2 (6 bases). Looked up from germline, CDR1 is MGHRA and CDR2 is YSYEKL. The CDR3 is made up of 17 amino acids.

To note about this clonotype: Likely a read error: the CDR3 ends without its conserved phenylalanine or tryptophan. The rearrangement links TRBV5-1 to TRBJ2-5; D is perhaps TRBD1 or TRBD2 (6 bases each). Judging by the DNA end, TRBJ2-1 fits better; the J call may be wrong. Germline values: CDR1 SGHRS, CDR2 YFSETQ. This CDR3 has 14 amino acids. DNA of the CDR3: TGCGCCAGCAGCTTGGGGGGGGCCTACAATGGGCAGTTCATC. Translation: CASSLGGAYNGQFI.

This clonotype was detected many times. The chain carries TRBV6-1 and TRBJ2-5; the D is unclear. V gave up 3 bases and J gave up 3 bases, with 5 bases separating them. The CDR3 has 12 residues. CDR1 and CDR2 (germline): MNHNS, SASEGT. The CDR3 protein is CASSELKETQYF. CDR3 nucleotide sequence: TGTGCCAGCAGTGAGCTAAAAGAGACCCAGTACTTC.

Details on this clonotype: A much larger clone differs from this one at a single base, so this may be a read error. V gene TRBV28 combines with J gene TRBJ2-5; the match to TRBD2 covers 8 bases. The CDR3 loop spans 16 amino acids. Germline assignment: CDR1 MDHEN and CDR2 SYDVKM. Here the CDR3 reads CDSSPMVGRAEETQYF. The CDR3 DNA is TGTGACAGCAGTCCGATGGTCGGGAGGGCTGAAGAGACCCAGTACTTC.

J is TRBJ2-3 and V is TRBV12-3 or TRBV12-4; TRBD2 matches 7 bases. The trim removed 5 bases at V and 2 bases at J, leaving 10 bases unmatched. The CDR3 is 16 amino acids. The CDR3 coding sequence is TGTGCCAGCAGTCTAGGGGACGGGGGGTTCACAGATACGCAGTATTTT. This encodes CASSLGDGGFTDTQYF.

The chain carries TRBV6-1 and TRBJ2-7, with 7 nucleotides matching TRBD1. V dropped 9 bases and J dropped 2; count of bases not matched to a gene: 10. CDR3 size: 14 residues. The germline V gene encodes CDR1 MNHNS and CDR2 SASEGT. CDR3 nucleotide sequence: TGTGCCAGTACTGACCCAGGGGGTCCCTACGAGCAGTACTTC. Translation: CASTDPGGPYEQYF.

In this sample, this clonotype turned up many times. The V and J genes are TRBV6-5 and TRBJ2-1; TRBD1 matches 8 bases. J was trimmed by 4 bases and V by 6 bases; bases with no gene match: 8. The CDR3 loop spans 15 amino acids. CDR1 is MNHEY and CDR2 is SVGAGI in the germline V gene. CDR3 nucleotides: TGTGCCAGCAGGACAACTCAGGGGGCGTACAATGAGCAGTTCTTC. This codes for CASRTTQGAYNEQFF.

Remarks on this clonotype: The junction departs from the called germline gene at one end, perhaps through a read error. The chain couples TRBV28 to TRBJ2-3; D gene unclear. CDR1 is MDHEN and CDR2 is SYDVKM in the germline V gene. The CDR3 length is 12 residues. The CDR3 nucleotides are TGTGCCAGCAGTTTACTTCAGGATACGCGGTATTTT. Translated, it gives CASSLLQDTRYF.

Many counts were recorded for this clonotype. V gene TRBV7-9 combines with J gene TRBJ2-2; D not certain. With 3 bases removed from V and 6 bases from J, the gap between germline ends came to 2 bases. Germline CDR1 is SEHNR and CDR2 is FQNEAQ (reference sequence). CDR3 size: 11 residues. CDR3 loop: CASSLSGELFF. CDR3 nucleotides: TGTGCCAGCAGCTTGTCCGGGGAGCTGTTTTTT.

As for this clonotype: A read error may produce the germline difference seen at one junction end. The gene calls are TRBV10-2 and TRBJ2-1; D ambiguous. The CDR3 sequence is 14 residues long. Per germline, CDR1 WSHSY and CDR2 SAAADI. The CDR3 loop reads CASRKRRGDDELFF. The CDR3 nucleotides are TGTGCCAGCAGAAAACGACGTGGAGACGATGAGCTGTTCTTC.

Notes on this clonotype: Because the CDR3 is missing its conserved closing phenylalanine or tryptophan, this is likely a read error. This chain uses TRBV6-6 with TRBJ2-7; either TRBD1 or TRBD2 may fit D (5 bases each). Trimming took 8 bases from V and 4 from J, leaving 21 bases between them. The CDR3 covers 15 residues. Germline V gene sequence: CDR1 MNHNY, CDR2 SVGAGI (reference sequence). The CDR3 nucleotides read TGTGCCAGCTCCCTGGACGGGGAAGGGGAGTACGAGCAGTACTTA. Translated: CASSLDGEGEYEQYL.

On this clonotype: A much larger clone differs from this one at a single base, so this may be a read error. The V gene is TRBV11-1, the J gene TRBJ2-1; 14 nucleotides align to TRBD2. CDR1 is SGHAT, CDR2 FQDESV, per germline (reference sequence). CDR3 size: 18 residues. Written as DNA, the CDR3 is TGCGCCAACAGCTTGGTGACTAGCGGGAGGGGGAGTTACAATGAGCAGTTCTTC. Translated, it gives CANSLVTSGRGSYNEQFF.

Regarding this clonotype: Relative to the germline gene, one junction end is altered; a read error may explain this. This chain links TRBV11-1 with TRBJ2-3; no definite D call. CDR3 length: 14 residues. Germline V CDR1 and CDR2: SGHAT, FQDESV (reference sequence). CDR3 bases: TGTGTCAGCAGCTTAAGGCAACGTGCTGGAAAGTCTCACTTT. Its translation: CVSSLRQRAGKSHF.

To note about this clonotype: A much larger clone sits a single nucleotide away, making a read error possible. The chain links TRBV28 to TRBJ2-7, with D hard to call. The CDR3 runs 11 residues. V was cut by 5 bases and J by 8 bases, with 10 bases left in between. CDR1 and CDR2 from the germline V gene are MDHEN and SYDVKM. The CDR3 nucleotides read TGTGCCAGCAGTACTCAGCGCAAGCAGTACTTC. This translates into CASSTQRKQYF.

In regard to this clonotype: The conserved closing phenylalanine or tryptophan is absent in this CDR3, likely reflecting a read error. This chain links TRBV7-8 with TRBJ2-5; D not certain. Germline assignment: CDR1 SGHVS and CDR2 FQNEAQ. The CDR3 loop spans 13 amino acids. V was shortened by 10 bases and J by 3 bases, with 15 bases between the two germline ends. CDR3 loop: CATFWVAEETQYL. The CDR3 DNA follows: TGTGCCACCTTTTGGGTGGCGGAAGAGACCCAGTACTTA.